The rows below give T cell receptor beta chains drawn from one sample of a study of blood T cell repertoires in COVID-19. The method was immunoSEQ multiplex PCR; TCRdb's version includes in-frame clones alone and lacks a portion of them. The sample includes around 150,000 clones, 75% to 90% of them seen just once. Source material: PBMCs or T cells enriched from blood (not recorded which). These receptors all come from a woman aged 55 to 70 who had recovered from COVID-19. Each CDR3 is given with its conserved first and last residue. D genes are given only for firm matches. Part of the rows lack a size; the others show once, few, many or a class for expanded clones.

14	TRBD1	-	TRBJ2-1	TRBV19	CASSIWTGENEQFF	TGTGCCAGTAGTATCTGGACAGGGGAAAATGAGCAGTTCTTC
14	TRBD1	once	TRBJ2-2	TRBV6-5	CASRDRANTGELFF	TGTGCCAGCAGGGACAGGGCGAACACCGGGGAGCTGTTTTTT
14	TRBD1	many	TRBJ2-5	TRBV5-1	CASSGGTGEETQYF	TGCGCCAGCAGCGGCGGGACAGGGGAAGAGACCCAGTACTTC
18	-	-	TRBJ2-6	TRBV21-1	CASSAPRGVRSGANVLTF	TGTGCCAGCAGCGCCCCCAGGGGGGTAAGGTCTGGGGCCAACGTCCTGACTTTC
12	-	-	TRBJ1-2	TRBV27	CASRTGLYGYTF	TGTGCCAGCAGGACAGGTCTCTATGGCTACACCTTC
15	TRBD2	once	TRBJ2-5	TRBV9	CASSVGLAGVETQYF	TGTGCCAGCAGCGTAGGACTAGCGGGGGTGGAGACCCAGTACTTC
15	TRBD1	once	TRBJ2-3	TRBV19	CASTDRGGETDTQYF	TGTGCCAGTACCGATAGAGGGGGCGAGACAGATACGCAGTATTTT
15	TRBD2	-	TRBJ2-1	TRBV18	CASSEAGGTYNEQFF	TGTGCCAGCTCAGAAGCGGGGGGGACATACAATGAGCAGTTCTTC
13	-	-	TRBJ2-1	TRBV10-3	CAISDLVYNEQFF	TGTGCCATCAGTGATTTAGTGTACAATGAGCAGTTCTTC
16	-	-	TRBJ2-5	TRBV4-1	CASSQGRSGYQETQYF	TGCGCCAGCAGCCAAGGGCGGTCCGGGTACCAAGAGACCCAGTACTTC
15	-	-	TRBJ2-2	TRBV19	CASIPGSGDTGELFF	TGTGCCAGTATCCCGGGGAGTGGGGACACCGGGGAGCTGTTTTTT
16	-	-	TRBJ1-6	TRBV5-1	CASSLSVLAVDSPLHF	TGCGCCAGCAGCTTGAGTGTTCTGGCGGTGGATTCACCCCTCCACTTT
12	-	-	TRBJ1-2	TRBV10-2	CASSEQGYGYTF	TGCGCCAGCAGTGAACAGGGCTATGGCTACACCTTC
11	-	-	TRBJ1-2	TRBV9	CASESSYGYTF	TGTGCCAGCGAGAGTAGCTATGGCTACACCTTC
14	-	-	TRBJ2-1	TRBV11-2	CASSLALGRPEQFF	TGTGCCAGCAGCTTAGCTCTCGGCAGGCCTGAGCAGTTCTTC
15	TRBD1	once	TRBJ1-2	TRBV6-5	CASSRPGQGDYGYTF	TGTGCCAGCAGTCGTCCGGGACAGGGTGACTATGGCTACACCTTC
20	-	once	TRBJ2-1	TRBV21-1	CASSKEWDPLAGAPESEQFF	TGTGCCAGCAGCAAAGAGTGGGATCCGCTAGCGGGGGCCCCCGAGAGCGAGCAGTTCTTC
13	-	-	TRBJ2-7	TRBV5-1	CASRASVSGEQYF	TGCGCCAGCAGGGCATCCGTCTCGGGTGAGCAGTACTTC
18	TRBD2	-	TRBJ2-7	TRBV5-4	CASSPGLAGGPFSYEQYF	TGTGCCAGCAGCCCTGGACTAGCGGGGGGCCCGTTCTCCTACGAGCAGTACTTC
14	-	many	TRBJ2-7	TRBV3-1/TRBV3-2	CASSQDLGFYEQYF	TGTGCCAGCAGCCAAGATCTGGGCTTCTACGAGCAGTACTTC
15	TRBD2	-	TRBJ2-7	TRBV4-1	CASSQAPAGANEQYF	TGCGCCAGCAGCCAAGCCCCAGCGGGGGCGAACGAGCAGTACTTC
14	-	-	TRBJ2-1	TRBV7-9	CASSLPQDYNEQFF	TGTGCCAGCAGCTTACCACAGGATTACAATGAGCAGTTCTTC
15	TRBD1	-	TRBJ1-2	TRBV24-1	CATSATGQGPYGYTF	TGTGCCACCAGTGCTACTGGACAGGGGCCCTATGGCTACACCTTC
15	TRBD1	-	TRBJ1-2	TRBV5-1	CASSLGTGANYGYTF	TGCGCCAGCAGCTTGGGGACAGGGGCTAACTATGGCTACACCTTC
15	-	-	TRBJ1-1	TRBV7-2	CASSLWTEGNTEAFF	TGTGCCAGCAGCTTATGGACAGAGGGGAACACTGAAGCTTTCTTT
14	-	-	TRBJ1-1	TRBV19	CASSDTSWYTEAFF	TGTGCCAGTAGTGACACTTCATGGTACACTGAAGCTTTCTTT
16	TRBD1	-	TRBJ1-1	TRBV18	CASSPHPLSGGTEAFF	TGTGCCAGCTCACCTCACCCCCTTTCAGGGGGCACTGAAGCTTTCTTT
16	-	-	TRBJ2-1	TRBV20-1	CSASPRGALPYNEQFF	TGCAGTGCTAGTCCCAGGGGTGCCCTACCCTACAATGAGCAGTTCTTC
19	TRBD2	-	TRBJ2-3	TRBV4-1	CASSQEAGGITSGTDTQYF	TGCGCCAGCAGCCAAGAAGCGGGGGGGATAACTAGTGGCACAGATACGCAGTATTTT
14	-	-	TRBJ1-5	TRBV2	CASSPSARGQPQHF	TGTGCCAGCAGTCCCTCGGCCAGAGGGCAGCCCCAGCATTTT
15	-	-	TRBJ1-6	TRBV4-1	CASSQETGNNSPLHF	TGCGCCAGCAGCCAAGAAACAGGGAATAATTCACCCCTCCACTTT
16	-	few	TRBJ1-5	TRBV2	CASSEGLGASNQPQHF	TGTGCCAGCAGTGAAGGCCTTGGAGCCAGCAATCAGCCCCAGCATTTT
17	TRBD1	-	TRBJ1-5	TRBV18	CASSLGTADYSNQPQHF	TGTGCCAGCTCACTGGGGACAGCTGATTATAGCAATCAGCCCCAGCATTTT
19	TRBD2	-	TRBJ2-4	TRBV3-1/TRBV3-2	CASSQDSPILAGGPNIQYF	TGTGCCAGCAGCCAAGATAGCCCCATATTAGCGGGGGGTCCAAACATTCAGTACTTC
14	TRBD1	-	TRBJ2-3	TRBV29-1	CSGSRGRDTDTQYF	TGCAGCGGCTCCAGGGGGCGAGACACAGATACGCAGTATTTT
16	TRBD1	-	TRBJ1-2	TRBV24-1	CATSDPRTGEGYGYTF	TGTGCCACCAGTGACCCCCGGACAGGGGAGGGTTATGGCTACACCTTC
15	-	-	TRBJ1-1	TRBV6-5	CASRRTTGAETEAFF	TGTGCCAGCAGACGTACGACAGGCGCGGAGACTGAAGCTTTCTTT
16	TRBD2	few	TRBJ2-3	TRBV19	CASRRWGGSNTDTQYF	TGTGCCAGTCGACGTTGGGGGGGGTCGAACACAGATACGCAGTATTTT
15	TRBD1	-	TRBJ1-1	TRBV2	CASNQDREVNTEAFF	TGTGCCAGCAATCAGGACAGGGAGGTCAACACTGAAGCTTTCTTT
15	-	-	TRBJ2-2	TRBV7-9	CASSLARSFTGELFF	TGTGCCAGCAGCTTAGCCCGAAGCTTCACCGGGGAGCTGTTTTTT
14	-	-	TRBJ1-2	TRBV30	CAWSAKGGIYGYTF	TGTGCCTGGAGTGCCAAAGGGGGAATCTATGGCTACACCTTC